This T cell receptor beta chain appears in the sequencing data of a study of shared clonotypes between healthy human individuals (dated by TCRdb to the early 2020s). Study-level background: A couple of women and a few men aged 18 to 49 years were included in the cohort. For each donor, three plates each were used for CD4 naive and CD4 memory, two plates were used for CD8 naive, and one plate was used for CD8 memory. Blood TCR repertoires of several healthy adults were deeply sequenced to estimate repertoire size and the extent of clonotype sharing between individuals. Different laboratories and diverse techniques were used to prepare libraries and sequence TCR repertoires, to increase sequencing depth and limit assay-specific biases. Per donor, leukapheresis produced somewhere between about 0.94 and 8.9 billion PBMCs.

CD8 naive samples consisted of CD45RO-negative cells that were positively selected for CCR7, yielding a CD45RA+CCR7+ population without TemRA cells. The donors were healthy, HIV-negative adults who had no recently reported acute infections or vaccinations. Only Caucasian adults living in Nashville, Tennessee, USA were represented among the donors. Blood was obtained by leukapheresis, after which PBMCs were separated by Ficoll-Histopaque density gradient centrifugation and cryopreserved in liquid nitrogen vapor phase. Analytical flow cytometry was used to check the purity and quantity of every magnetically sorted T cell population. Genomic DNA was isolated from each sorted fraction and quantified by UV absorbance on a Nanodrop 2000c. TCR CDR3 regions were amplified from genomic DNA by multiplex PCR using the deep immunoSEQ assay. Extracted genomic DNA from each cell subset was spread evenly across all wells of several immunoSEQ 96-well plates, with each plate serving as a replicate. For sorted subsets, each replicate PCR was loaded with about 0.2 ug genomic DNA, equivalent to 30,000 or so T cell genomes. Purified libraries were quantified with a Qubit 3.0 fluorometer, sized on a Bioanalyzer 2100, and re-quantified with the KAPA Library Quantification kit. Each immunoSEQ 96-well plate was sequenced on its own single-read 150-cycle Illumina NextSeq 550 flow cell. For the original study's pipeline: The immunoSEQ output contained only junctional sequences without quality scores, so filtering could not match that applied to full-length reads. To assign V/J genes and CDR3, sequences were annotated against IMGT germline references using PyIR, a Python wrapper for IgBLAST v1.9. Reads were removed for weak V/J assignments (E-value above 1e-6), missing CDR3, stop codons, out-of-frame junctions, or ambiguous translated residues. V3J clonotypes were defined by identical inferred V gene, J gene, and CDR3 amino acid sequence. Percentage overlap between repertoires was computed as shared unique clonotypes divided by the size of the smaller repertoire. Three approaches were used to assess repertoire richness: RTK rarefaction, the Chao1 estimator, and Recon v2.1 estimates of unobserved clonotypes. Generation probabilities for all TCRbeta clonotypes obtained by the gDNA method from several donors were computed using OLGA. Entries here come from immuneACCESS through TCRdb and include only in-frame sequences with V and J called. Some clones fail to appear in such tables; in the studies checked, an unresolved V gene covers under half of the shortfall, and the cause of the remainder is unknown. V, J and clone size are those of that table, while D and trimming were read from the DNA. Here the sample has 550,000 to 750,000 clones; 92% occur a single time. The ten largest account for approximately 25% of the sample.

About this clone itself: No cognate antigen has been identified for it. No much larger clonotype is one base removed from it; base qualities were not supplied.

Based on the germline V gene, the CDR1 and CDR2 sequences are MDHEN and SYDVKM. The cysteine opens and the phenylalanine closes a CDR3 of 16 amino acids. Of the read, only the CDR3 DNA is kept; its 48 bases are in frame from base 1. V loses 3 bases, J loses 0 bases, and the germline ends lie 15 bases apart. The study at large found these results: Compared with non-shared clonotypes, clonotypes shared by all four sorted-subset donors had higher generation probabilities. Sharing across several donors was observed for approximately 5% of naive CD4, 3.5% of naive CD8, roughly 2.3% of memory CD4, and about 0.4% of memory CD8 clonotypes. Naive subsets generally had larger estimated clonotype richness than memory subsets did. Based on pairwise subsampling, the degree of clonotype sharing among donors was expected to be affected by sequencing depth. Even with the large sequencing depth, rarefaction of the sorted-subset datasets indicated that sequencing was incomplete. Sampling was limited to blood, and TCR repertoires in tissue likely differ from TCR repertoires in blood. The genetic and exposure-history diversity represented was limited by the small number of donors.

The TCR was taken from a young man in good health. The material sequenced was naive CD8+ T cells sorted from blood. In light of the paper, this sample's cell subset or site label describes: CD45RA+CCR7+. This chain joins TRBV28 to TRBJ2-7; a tentative D call is TRBD2 (6 bases match). The CDR3 protein: CASSFSPGVSSYEQYF. The DNA reads as follows: TGTGCCAGCAGTTTCTCACCGGGAGTCAGCTCCTACGAGCAGTACTTC. The CDR3 plus the reference TRBV28 and TRBJ2-7 genes for the other parts give the full variable domain: DVKVTQSSRYLVKRTGEKVFLECVQDMDHENMFWYRQDPGLGLRLIYFSYDVKMKEKGDIPEGYSVSREKKERFSLILESASTNQTSMYLCASSFSPGVSSYEQYFGPGTRLTVT.